A single T cell receptor beta chain is shown here with its context. The antigen is undetermined. The authors incorporated unique molecular identifiers into the TCR beta cDNA libraries. TCRdb fed the PCR reads into MiXCR, producing one record per CDR3 protein. This sample has hundreds of thousands of distinct CDR3 sequences, with about 40% found just once. These data are taken from a study of post-analysis software for immune sequencing data. This CDR3 comprises 11 residues. Study-wide results and caveats: TRBV5-6, TRBV5-1 and TRBV20-1 were among roughly 5 TRBV segments more frequent in patients than controls.

The receptor's source is a girl between 10 and 17 years old with multiple sclerosis. The rearrangement joins TRBV12-3 or TRBV12-4 to TRBJ2-4, with D hard to call. The DNA end lines up better with TRBJ2-5; the J call may be wrong. Material for sequencing was blood. CDR3 region: CASRQWETQYF. In nucleotides, the CDR3 is TGTGCCAGCAGGCAATGGGAGACCCAGTACTTC.